This T cell receptor (beta chain) was sequenced in a study of blood T cell repertoires in COVID-19. Background on the study: Italy, Spain and the United States were the sources of the convalescent and acute COVID-19 samples. From T cells, B-cell-depleted T cells, or PBMCs came the material, which was cDNA or gDNA.

How the authors handled the data: Amplifying reference gene primers gave estimates of nucleated cell counts. Here immunoSEQ multiplex PCR was the method, and the copy in TCRdb shows in-frame clones only, minus some. V and J calls and clone size are those listed in that table; D and trimming were worked out from the DNA. This sample has roughly 290,000 clones; around 81% occur once, and the top ten carry around 4.2%. The V and J ends lost 3 bases and 0 bases respectively, with 8 bases between them. The CDR3 spans 14 residues. From germline, CDR1 is SQVTM and CDR2 ANQGSEA. This rearrangement joins TRBV29-1 to TRBJ1-4, with D possibly matching TRBD1 (6 bases). The sequence derives from a woman in her fifties or sixties with active or convalescent COVID-19. The sequenced material came from peripheral blood. The CDR3 sequence is CSVEDRTTNEKLFF. The CDR3 bases are TGCAGCGTTGAGGACAGAACAACTAATGAAAAACTGTTTTTT. Based on the CDR3 plus reference TRBV29-1 and TRBJ1-4, the full variable domain is SAVISQKPSRDICQRGTSLTIQCQVDSQVTMMFWYRQQPGQSLTLIATANQGSEATYESGFVIDKFPISRPNLTFSTLTVSNMSPEDSSIYLCSVEDRTTNEKLFFGSGTQLSVL.